The sequence of this TCR beta chain was determined in a study of blood T cells in healthy people across ages. PCR was performed a second time for roughly 7 to 12 cycles using a sample-barcoded 5' primer and a J-beta primer mix. Each cDNA molecule carried a tag from a template-switch adaptor that contained 12 random nucleotides. Every sample gave at least 3 million paired-end reads containing CDR3. TCRdb fed the 5' RACE reads into MiXCR, producing one record per CDR3 protein. The sample holds roughly 900,000 distinct CDR3 sequences, about 30% seen once. The CDR3 length is 11 residues. The V end lost 10 bases, the J end lost 10 bases, and 15 bases lay between the germline ends. The germline CDR1 and CDR2 sequences are MDHEN and SYDVKM. This clonotype has a count of ten or more. Antigen specificity is unknown. Whole-study results and caveats: The study found TCR beta diversity correlated strongly with naive T cell percentage.

Isolated per sample were at least 7 million PBMCs. The chain uses TRBV28 and TRBJ2-3; perhaps TRBD2 as D (6 bases). This clonotype originated in a woman of 80 years or more in good health. The material sequenced was blood. The CDR3 DNA follows: TGTGCCATAACTAGCCCCAGCGCGCAGTATTTT. This codes for CAITSPSAQYF. Filled out from reference TRBV28 and TRBJ2-3, the complete variable domain reads DVKVTQSSRYLVKRTGEKVFLECVQDMDHENMFWYRQDPGLGLRLIYFSYDVKMKEKGDIPEGYSVSREKKERFSLILESASTNQTSMYLCAITSPSAQYFGPGTRLTVL.